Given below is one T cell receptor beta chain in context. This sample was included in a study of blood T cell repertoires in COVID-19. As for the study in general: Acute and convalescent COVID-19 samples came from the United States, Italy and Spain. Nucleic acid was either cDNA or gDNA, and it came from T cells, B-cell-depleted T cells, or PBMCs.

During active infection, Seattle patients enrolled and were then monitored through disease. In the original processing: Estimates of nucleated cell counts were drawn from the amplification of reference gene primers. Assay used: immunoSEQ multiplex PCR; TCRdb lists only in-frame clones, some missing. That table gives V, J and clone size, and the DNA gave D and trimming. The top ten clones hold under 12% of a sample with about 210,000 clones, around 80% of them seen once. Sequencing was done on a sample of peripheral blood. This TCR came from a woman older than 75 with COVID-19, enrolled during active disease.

CDR3 sequence (DNA): TGCGCCAGCAGTAATCCGGGACAGGCATTGAACACTGAAGCTTTCTTT. Protein: CASSNPGQALNTEAFF. V usage is TRBV5-1 and J usage is TRBJ1-1, with TRBD1 matching 8 bases. The CDR3 totals 16 residues. CDR1 and CDR2 from the germline V gene are SGHRS and YFSETQ. V dropped 5 bases and J dropped 0; count of bases not matched to a gene: 9.